These 5 T cell receptor beta chains share one sample of origin, sequenced in a study of naive and memory T cell subsets. Ligated cDNA underwent four rounds of PCR with nested alpha and beta constant region primers and SP2. TCRdb analysed the 5' RACE reads with MiXCR anew, one entry per CDR3 protein. The sample shows about 62,000 distinct CDR3 sequences, 8% to 9% of them seen only once. A UMI-containing oligonucleotide was joined by 3' ligation to the TCR cDNA template. Every receptor here comes from a female donor in good health.

The rearrangement uses TRBV28 and TRBJ1-1, with a possible D match to TRBD1 (5 bases). Germline CDR1 is MDHEN and CDR2 is SYDVKM. The CDR3 is made up of 19 amino acids. V was clipped by 6 bases and J by 0 bases, with 26 bases between them. For the CDR3, the DNA is TGTGCCAGCAGCCGCAAGAGCCGGGACCTACTAGCTTTGAACACTGAAGCTTTCTTT. Translation: CASSRKSRDLLALNTEAFF.

Only a few counts were recorded for this clonotype. This chain uses TRBV29-1 with TRBJ1-1; 8 bases match TRBD1. This CDR3 region has 13 residues. The junction had 4 bases not matched to a gene; V was cut back by 7 bases and J by 0 bases. Per germline, CDR1 SQVTM and CDR2 ANQGSEA. As DNA, the CDR3 is TGCAGCGCCGACAGGGGCATGAACACTGAAGCTTTCTTT. It is translated as CSADRGMNTEAFF.

The J gene is TRBJ1-2, the V gene TRBV18; D ambiguous. Between the trimmed V and J ends, which lost 8 bases and 3 bases, there was a span of 25 bases. The germline CDR1 and CDR2 sequences are KGHSH and LQKENI. This CDR3 comprises 17 residues. The CDR3 DNA is TGTGCCAGCCAACTCCGGCGGCAGCCGGAGGGCGACTATGGCTACACCTTC. Encoded protein: CASQLRRQPEGDYGYTF.

This clonotype was detected many times. CDR3 amino acids: CSAPWGAGNQPQHF. In nucleotides, the CDR3 is TGCAGTGCTCCTTGGGGGGCAGGCAATCAGCCCCAGCATTTT. The rearrangement uses TRBV20-1 and TRBJ1-5; possibly TRBD1 for D (6 bases). This CDR3 contains 14 residues. Germline loops: CDR1 DFQATT, CDR2 SNEGSKA (reference sequence). V was shortened by 5 bases and J by 2 bases, with 13 bases between the two germline ends.

The sample holds many counts of this clonotype. The CDR3 is CSGTKRQGTGGDGYTF. The CDR3 nucleotides are TGCAGCGGAACCAAGCGACAGGGGACAGGGGGAGATGGCTACACCTTC. The V gene is TRBV29-1, the J gene TRBJ1-2; 11 bases are shared with TRBD1. CDR3 length equals 16 residues. The trim removed 7 bases at V and 6 bases at J, leaving 16 bases unmatched. Germline V CDR1 and CDR2: SQVTM, ANQGSEA. Based on the CDR3 plus reference TRBV29-1 and TRBJ1-2, the full variable domain is SAVISQKPSRDICQRGTSLTIQCQVDSQVTMMFWYRQQPGQSLTLIATANQGSEATYESGFVIDKFPISRPNLTFSTLTVSNMSPEDSSIYLCSGTKRQGTGGDGYTFGSGTRLTVV.